This T cell receptor beta chain was profiled in a study of T cells in Graves' hyperthyroidism and ophthalmopathy. General observations from the study: Blood also held most thyroid clonotypes expanded beyond 0.001.

Amplified TCR beta CDR3 regions came from RNA transcripts. TCR CDR3 underwent first-round RT-PCR with the HTBI primer set. TCRdb itself ran the multiplex PCR reads through MiXCR, one entry per CDR3 protein. The table shows around 290,000 distinct CDR3 sequences, with more than 10% occurring only once. Criteria for exclusion of patients were uncontrolled infection, other autoimmune disease, pregnancy or lactation. The study based diagnoses on clinical symptoms, serum thyroxine and TRAb, thyroid ultrasound and orbital computed tomography. This clonotype was seen ten or more times. Its antigen is as yet unknown. The CDR3 sequence is 13 residues long. CDR1 SGHVS and CDR2 FNYEAQ come from the germline V gene. Trimming left V 2 bases short and J 4 bases short, with 8 bases between.

The receptor's source is a woman aged 25 to 45 with Graves' hyperthyroidism that later progressed to Graves' ophthalmopathy. Sequenced sample: blood. V and J are TRBV7-6 and TRBJ2-5, with D uncertain. As DNA, the CDR3 is TGTGCCAGCAGCTTACTTCTCGGAGAGACCCAGTACTTC. It translates to CASSLLLGETQYF.